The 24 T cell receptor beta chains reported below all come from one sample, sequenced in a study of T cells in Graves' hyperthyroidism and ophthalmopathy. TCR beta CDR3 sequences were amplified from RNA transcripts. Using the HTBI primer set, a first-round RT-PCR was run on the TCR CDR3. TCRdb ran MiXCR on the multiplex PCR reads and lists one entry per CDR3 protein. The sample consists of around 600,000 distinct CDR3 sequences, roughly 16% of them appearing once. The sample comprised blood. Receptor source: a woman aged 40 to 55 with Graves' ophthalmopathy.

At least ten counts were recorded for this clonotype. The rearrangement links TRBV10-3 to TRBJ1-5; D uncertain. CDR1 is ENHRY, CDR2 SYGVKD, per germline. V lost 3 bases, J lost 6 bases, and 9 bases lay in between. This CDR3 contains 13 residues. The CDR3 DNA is TGTGCCATCAGTGATCGGGAAAGTCAGCCCCAGCATTTT. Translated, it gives CAISDRESQPQHF.

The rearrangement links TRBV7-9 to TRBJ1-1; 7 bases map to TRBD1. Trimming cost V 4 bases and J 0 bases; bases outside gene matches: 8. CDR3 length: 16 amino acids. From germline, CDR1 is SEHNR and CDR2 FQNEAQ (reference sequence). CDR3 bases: TGTGCCAGCAGCTCCCCAGGGGGTCTAATGAACACTGAAGCTTTCTTT. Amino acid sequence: CASSSPGGLMNTEAFF.

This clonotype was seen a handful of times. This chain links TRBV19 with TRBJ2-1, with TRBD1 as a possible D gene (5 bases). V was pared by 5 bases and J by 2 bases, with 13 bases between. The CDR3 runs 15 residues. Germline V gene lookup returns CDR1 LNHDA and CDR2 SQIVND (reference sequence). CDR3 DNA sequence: TGTGCCAGTAGTTGGTCACAGGACACCTACAATGAGCAGTTCTTC. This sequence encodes CASSWSQDTYNEQFF.

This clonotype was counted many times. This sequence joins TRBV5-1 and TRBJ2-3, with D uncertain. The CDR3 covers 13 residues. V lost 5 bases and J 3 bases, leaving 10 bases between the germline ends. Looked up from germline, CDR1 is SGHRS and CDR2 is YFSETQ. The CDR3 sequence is CASSPGVTDTQYF. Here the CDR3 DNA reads TGCGCCAGCAGTCCAGGTGTAACAGATACGCAGTATTTT.

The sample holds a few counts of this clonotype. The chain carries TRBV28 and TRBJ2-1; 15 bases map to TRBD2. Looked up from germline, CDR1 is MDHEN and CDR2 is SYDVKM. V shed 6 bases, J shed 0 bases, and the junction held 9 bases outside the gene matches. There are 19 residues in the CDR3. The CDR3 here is CASSTAGLAGGLSYNEQFF. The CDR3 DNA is TGTGCCAGCAGCACGGCGGGACTAGCGGGGGGCCTCTCCTACAATGAGCAGTTCTTC.

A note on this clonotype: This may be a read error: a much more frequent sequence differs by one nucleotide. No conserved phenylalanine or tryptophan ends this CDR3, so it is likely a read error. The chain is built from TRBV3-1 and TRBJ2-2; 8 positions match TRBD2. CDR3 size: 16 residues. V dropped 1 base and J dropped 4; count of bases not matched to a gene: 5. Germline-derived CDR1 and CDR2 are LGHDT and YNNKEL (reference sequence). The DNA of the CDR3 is TGTGCCAGCAGCCAAGGCCCGGGGGGGAGCACCGGGGAGCTGTTTTCT. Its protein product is CASSQGPGGSTGELFS.

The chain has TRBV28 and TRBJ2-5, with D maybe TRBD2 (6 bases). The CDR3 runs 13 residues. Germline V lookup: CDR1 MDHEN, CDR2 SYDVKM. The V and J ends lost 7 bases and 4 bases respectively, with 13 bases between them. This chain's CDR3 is CASTGGAPETQYF. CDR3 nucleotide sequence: TGTGCCAGCACCGGAGGGGCCCCAGAGACCCAGTACTTC.

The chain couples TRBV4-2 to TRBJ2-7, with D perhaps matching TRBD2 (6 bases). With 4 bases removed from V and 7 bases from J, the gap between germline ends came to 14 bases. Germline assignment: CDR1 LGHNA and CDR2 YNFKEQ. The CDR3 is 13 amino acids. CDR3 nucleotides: TGTGCCAGCAGCCCCTGGGGGGAGAGGGAGCAGTACTTC. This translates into CASSPWGEREQYF.

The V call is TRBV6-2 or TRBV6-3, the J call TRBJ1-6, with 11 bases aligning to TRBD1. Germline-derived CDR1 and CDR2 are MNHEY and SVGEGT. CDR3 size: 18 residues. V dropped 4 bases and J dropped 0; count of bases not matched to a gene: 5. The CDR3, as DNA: TGTGCCAGCAGTTTTGGACAGGGGGCAGGCTCCTATAATTCACCCCTCCACTTT. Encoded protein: CASSFGQGAGSYNSPLHF.

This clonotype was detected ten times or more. Written as DNA, the CDR3 is TGTGCCAGCAGTCTCAGGGGGTCTAACACCGGGGAGCTGTTTTTT. It yields the protein CASSLRGSNTGELFF. The chain has TRBV27 and TRBJ2-2; 7 bases line up with TRBD1. V was clipped by 5 bases and J by 2 bases; unmatched bases: 5. Germline V lookup: CDR1 MNHEY, CDR2 SMNVEV (reference sequence). The CDR3 runs 15 residues.

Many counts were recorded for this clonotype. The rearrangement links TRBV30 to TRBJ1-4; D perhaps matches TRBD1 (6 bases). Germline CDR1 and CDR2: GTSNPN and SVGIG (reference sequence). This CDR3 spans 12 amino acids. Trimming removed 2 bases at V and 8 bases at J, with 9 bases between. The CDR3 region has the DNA TGTGCCTGGAGTTACCAGGGGGAAAAACTGTTTTTT. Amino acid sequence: CAWSYQGEKLFF.

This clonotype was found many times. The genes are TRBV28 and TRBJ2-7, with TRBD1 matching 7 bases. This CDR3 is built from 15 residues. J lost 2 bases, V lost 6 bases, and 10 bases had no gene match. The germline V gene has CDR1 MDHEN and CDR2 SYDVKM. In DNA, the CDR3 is TGTGCCAGCAGCTCGATGGACAGGTCCCCCTACGAGCAGTACTTC. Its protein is CASSSMDRSPYEQYF. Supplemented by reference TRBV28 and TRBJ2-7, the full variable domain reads DVKVTQSSRYLVKRTGEKVFLECVQDMDHENMFWYRQDPGLGLRLIYFSYDVKMKEKGDIPEGYSVSREKKERFSLILESASTNQTSMYLCASSSMDRSPYEQYFGPGTRLTVT.

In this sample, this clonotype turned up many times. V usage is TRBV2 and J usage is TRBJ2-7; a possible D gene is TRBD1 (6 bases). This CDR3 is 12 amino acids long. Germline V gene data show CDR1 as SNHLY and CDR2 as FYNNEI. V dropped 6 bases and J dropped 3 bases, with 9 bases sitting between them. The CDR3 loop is CASSEQGYEQYF. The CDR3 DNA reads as TGTGCCAGCAGCGAACAGGGCTACGAGCAGTACTTC.

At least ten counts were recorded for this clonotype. The CDR3: CASSHGGPLNGYTF. The CDR3 DNA is TGTGCCAGCAGCCACGGAGGGCCCCTTAATGGCTACACCTTC. This rearrangement joins TRBV6-1 to TRBJ1-2; D unclear. V was cut by 6 bases and J by 6 bases, with 17 bases left in between. CDR3 length: 14 amino acids. The germline CDR1 and CDR2 sequences are MNHNS and SASEGT.

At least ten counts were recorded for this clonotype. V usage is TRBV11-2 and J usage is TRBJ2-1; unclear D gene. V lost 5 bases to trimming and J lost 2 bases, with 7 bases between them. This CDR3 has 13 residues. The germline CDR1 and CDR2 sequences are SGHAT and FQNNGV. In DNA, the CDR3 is TGTGCCAGCAGCGTGATACCCTACAATGAGCAGTTCTTC. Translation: CASSVIPYNEQFF.

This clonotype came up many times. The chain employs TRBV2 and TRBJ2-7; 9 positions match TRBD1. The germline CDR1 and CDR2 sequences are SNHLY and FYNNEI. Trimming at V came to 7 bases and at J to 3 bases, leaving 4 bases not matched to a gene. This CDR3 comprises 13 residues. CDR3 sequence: CASNRDRDYEQYF. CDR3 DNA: TGTGCCAGCAACCGGGACAGGGACTACGAGCAGTACTTC.

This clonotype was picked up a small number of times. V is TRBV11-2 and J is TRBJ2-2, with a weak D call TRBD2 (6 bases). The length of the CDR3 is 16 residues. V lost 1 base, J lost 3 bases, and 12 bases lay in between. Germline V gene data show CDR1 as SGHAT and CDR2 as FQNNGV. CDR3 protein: CASSLGGREYTGELFF. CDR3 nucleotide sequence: TGTGCCAGCAGCTTAGGCGGGCGGGAATACACCGGGGAGCTGTTTTTT.

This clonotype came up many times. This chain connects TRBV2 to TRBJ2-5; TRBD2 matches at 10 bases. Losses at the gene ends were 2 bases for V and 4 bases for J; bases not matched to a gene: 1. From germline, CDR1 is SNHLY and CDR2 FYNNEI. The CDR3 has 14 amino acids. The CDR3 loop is CASSEIAGGETQYF. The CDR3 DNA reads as TGTGCCAGCAGTGAAATAGCGGGAGGAGAGACCCAGTACTTC. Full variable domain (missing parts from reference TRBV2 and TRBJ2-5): EPEVTQTPSHQVTQMGQEVILRCVPISNHLYFYWYRQILGQKVEFLVSFYNNEISEKSEIFDDQFSVERPDGSNFTLKIRSTKLEDSAMYFCASSEIAGGETQYFGPGTRLLVL.

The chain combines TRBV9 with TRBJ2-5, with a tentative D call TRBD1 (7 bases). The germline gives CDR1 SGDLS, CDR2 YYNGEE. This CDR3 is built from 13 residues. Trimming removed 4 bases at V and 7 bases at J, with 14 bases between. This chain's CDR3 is CASSPTQGGTQYF. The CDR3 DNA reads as TGTGCCAGCAGCCCCACCCAGGGGGGGACCCAGTACTTC.

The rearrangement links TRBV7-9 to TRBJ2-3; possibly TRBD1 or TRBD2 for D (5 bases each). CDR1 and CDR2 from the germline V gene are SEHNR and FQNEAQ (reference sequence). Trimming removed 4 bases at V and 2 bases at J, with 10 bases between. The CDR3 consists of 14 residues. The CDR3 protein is CASSWDQVTDTQYF. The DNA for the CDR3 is TGTGCCAGCAGCTGGGACCAGGTCACAGATACGCAGTATTTT.

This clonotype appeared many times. The CDR3 bases are TGTGCCAGCAGTCGTCCCGGGACGGGGTATGAAGCTTTCTTT. It encodes CASSRPGTGYEAFF. This chain connects TRBV27 to TRBJ1-1; maybe TRBD1 (5 bases). This CDR3 comprises 14 residues. Germline CDR1 reads MNHEY; CDR2 reads SMNVEV (reference sequence). V was cut by 5 bases and J by 7 bases, with 17 bases left in between.

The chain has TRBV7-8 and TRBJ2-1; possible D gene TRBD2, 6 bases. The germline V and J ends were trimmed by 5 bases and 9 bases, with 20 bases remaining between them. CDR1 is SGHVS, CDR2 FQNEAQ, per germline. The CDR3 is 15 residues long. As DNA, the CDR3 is TGTGCCAGCAGCCCATCAGGGACTGGGGTGGGTGAGCAGTTCTTC. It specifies CASSPSGTGVGEQFF.

CDR3 loop: CAWSVQRRDQGKFYYGYTF. The CDR3 region has the DNA TGTGCCTGGAGTGTACAGAGGAGGGACCAGGGGAAATTTTACTATGGCTACACCTTC. The chain joins TRBV30 to TRBJ1-2, with D possibly being TRBD1 (6 bases). Trimming took off 0 bases at V and 3 bases at J, with 26 bases between the two ends. The germline V gene encodes CDR1 GTSNPN and CDR2 SVGIG (reference sequence). This CDR3 is 19 amino acids long.

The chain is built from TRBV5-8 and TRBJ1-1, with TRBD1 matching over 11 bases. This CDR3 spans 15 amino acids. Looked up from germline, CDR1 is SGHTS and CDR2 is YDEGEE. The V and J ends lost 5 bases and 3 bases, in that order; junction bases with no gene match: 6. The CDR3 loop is CASRRDRGFDTEAFF. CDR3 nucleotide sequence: TGTGCCAGCAGGAGGGACAGGGGGTTCGACACTGAAGCTTTCTTT.